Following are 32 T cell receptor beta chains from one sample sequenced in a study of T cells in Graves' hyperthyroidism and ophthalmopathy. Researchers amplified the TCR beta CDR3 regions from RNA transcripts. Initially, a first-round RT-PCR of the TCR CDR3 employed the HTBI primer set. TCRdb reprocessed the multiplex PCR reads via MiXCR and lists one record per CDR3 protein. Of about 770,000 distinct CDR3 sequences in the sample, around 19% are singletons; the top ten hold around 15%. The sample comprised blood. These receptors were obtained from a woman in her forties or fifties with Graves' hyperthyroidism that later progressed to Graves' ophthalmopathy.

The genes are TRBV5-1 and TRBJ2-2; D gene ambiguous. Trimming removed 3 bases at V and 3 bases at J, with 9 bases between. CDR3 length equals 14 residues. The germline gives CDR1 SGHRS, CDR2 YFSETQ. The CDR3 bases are TGCGCCAGCAGCTACACAAGGGACACCGGGGAGCTGTTTTTT. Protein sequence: CASSYTRDTGELFF.

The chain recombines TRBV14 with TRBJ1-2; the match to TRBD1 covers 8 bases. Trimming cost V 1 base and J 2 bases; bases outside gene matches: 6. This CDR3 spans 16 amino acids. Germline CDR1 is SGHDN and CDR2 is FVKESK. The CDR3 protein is CASSQGDRIGNYGYTF. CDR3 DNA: TGTGCCAGCAGCCAAGGGGACAGGATCGGAAACTATGGCTACACCTTC.

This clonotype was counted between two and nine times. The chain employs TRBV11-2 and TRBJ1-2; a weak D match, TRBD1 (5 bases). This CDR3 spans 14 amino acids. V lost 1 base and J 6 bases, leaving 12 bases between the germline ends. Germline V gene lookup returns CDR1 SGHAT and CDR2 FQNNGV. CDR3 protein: CASSLVLGAHGYTF. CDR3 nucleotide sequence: TGTGCCAGCAGCTTAGTACTTGGGGCGCATGGCTACACCTTC.

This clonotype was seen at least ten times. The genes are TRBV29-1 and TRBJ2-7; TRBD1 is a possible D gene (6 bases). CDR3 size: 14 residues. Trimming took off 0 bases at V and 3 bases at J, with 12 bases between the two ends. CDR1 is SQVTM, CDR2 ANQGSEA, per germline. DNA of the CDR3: TGCAGCGTTGAAGACGTAGGCAGGGGCTACGAGCAGTACTTC. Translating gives CSVEDVGRGYEQYF.

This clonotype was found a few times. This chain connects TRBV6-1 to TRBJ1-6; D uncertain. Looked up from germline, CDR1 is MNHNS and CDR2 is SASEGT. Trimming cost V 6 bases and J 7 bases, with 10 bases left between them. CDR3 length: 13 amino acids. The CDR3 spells CASRRGRNSPLHF. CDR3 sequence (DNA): TGTGCCAGCAGACGGGGAAGGAATTCACCCCTCCACTTT.

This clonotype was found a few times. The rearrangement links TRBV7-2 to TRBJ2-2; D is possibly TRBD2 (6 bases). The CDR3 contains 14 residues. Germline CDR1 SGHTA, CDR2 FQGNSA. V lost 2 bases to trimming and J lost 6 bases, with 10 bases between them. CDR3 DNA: TGTGCCAGCAGCTTAATCTGGGGGGCCGGGGAGCTGTTTTTT. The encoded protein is CASSLIWGAGELFF.

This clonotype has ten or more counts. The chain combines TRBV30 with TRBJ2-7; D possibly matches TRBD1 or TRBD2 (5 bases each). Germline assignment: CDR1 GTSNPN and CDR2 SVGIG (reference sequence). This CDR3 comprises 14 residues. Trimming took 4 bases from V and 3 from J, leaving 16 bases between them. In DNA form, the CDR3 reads TGTGCCTGGACCATGAGGGGACCCGGCTACGAGCAGTACTTC. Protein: CAWTMRGPGYEQYF.

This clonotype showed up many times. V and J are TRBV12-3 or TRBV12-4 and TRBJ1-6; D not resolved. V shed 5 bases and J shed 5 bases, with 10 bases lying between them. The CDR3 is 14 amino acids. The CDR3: CASSPGRDNSPLHF. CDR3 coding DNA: TGTGCCAGCAGTCCTGGGCGGGATAATTCACCCCTCCACTTT.

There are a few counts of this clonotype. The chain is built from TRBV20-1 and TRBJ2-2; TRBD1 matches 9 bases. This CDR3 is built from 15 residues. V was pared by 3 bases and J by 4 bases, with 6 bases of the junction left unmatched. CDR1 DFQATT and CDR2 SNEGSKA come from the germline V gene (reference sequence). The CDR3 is CSASRTGAGTGELFF. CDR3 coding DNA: TGCAGTGCTAGCAGGACAGGGGCTGGCACCGGGGAGCTGTTTTTT.

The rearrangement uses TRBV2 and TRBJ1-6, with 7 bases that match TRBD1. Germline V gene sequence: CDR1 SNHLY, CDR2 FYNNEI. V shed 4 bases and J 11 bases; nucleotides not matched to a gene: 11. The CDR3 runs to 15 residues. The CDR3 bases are TGTGCCAGCAGTGTTATGGGACAGCCAAATCCACCCCTCCACTTT. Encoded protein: CASSVMGQPNPPLHF.

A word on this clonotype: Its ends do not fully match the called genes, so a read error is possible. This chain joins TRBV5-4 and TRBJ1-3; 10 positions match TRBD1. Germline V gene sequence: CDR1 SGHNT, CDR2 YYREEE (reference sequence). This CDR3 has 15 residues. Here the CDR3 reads CTSSSQDRGRNTIYF. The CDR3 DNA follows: TGTACCAGCAGCTCCCAAGACAGGGGGCGGAACACCATATATTTT.

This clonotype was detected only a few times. The CDR3 bases are TGTGCCAGCACCCCGCTCCGGAGCTCCTACAATGAGCAGTTCTTC. It yields the protein CASTPLRSSYNEQFF. V is TRBV9 and J is TRBJ2-1; no definite D call. Germline CDR1 and CDR2: SGDLS and YYNGEE. V gave up 6 bases and J gave up 0 bases, with 13 bases separating them. CDR3 length: 15 amino acids.

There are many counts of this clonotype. The CDR3 sequence is CASSEMVGEQYF. CDR3 nucleotide sequence: TGTGCCAGCAGTGAAATGGTGGGGGAGCAGTACTTC. The chain carries TRBV2 and TRBJ2-7; D remains unclear. CDR1 and CDR2 (germline): SNHLY, FYNNEI. CDR3 length: 12 amino acids. Trimming removed 2 bases at V and 7 bases at J, with 9 bases between.

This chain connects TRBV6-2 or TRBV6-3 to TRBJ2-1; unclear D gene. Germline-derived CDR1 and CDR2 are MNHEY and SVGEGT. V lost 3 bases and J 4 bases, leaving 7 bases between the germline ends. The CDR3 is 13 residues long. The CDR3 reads CASSYDMYNEQFF. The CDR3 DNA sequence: TGTGCCAGCAGTTATGACATGTACAATGAGCAGTTCTTC.

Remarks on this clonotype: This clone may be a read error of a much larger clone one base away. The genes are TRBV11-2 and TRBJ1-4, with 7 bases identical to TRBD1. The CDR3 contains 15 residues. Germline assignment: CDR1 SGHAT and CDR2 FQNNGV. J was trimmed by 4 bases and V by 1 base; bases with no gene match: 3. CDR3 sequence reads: CASSLGGTDNEKLFF. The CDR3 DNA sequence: TGTGCCAGCAGCTTAGGCGGGACAGATAATGAAAAACTGTTTTTT.

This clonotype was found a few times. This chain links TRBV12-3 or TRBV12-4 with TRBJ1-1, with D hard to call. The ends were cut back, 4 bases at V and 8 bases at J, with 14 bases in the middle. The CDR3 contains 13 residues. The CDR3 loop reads CASSSAGREEAFF. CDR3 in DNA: TGTGCCAGCAGTTCAGCAGGTCGGGAAGAAGCTTTCTTT.

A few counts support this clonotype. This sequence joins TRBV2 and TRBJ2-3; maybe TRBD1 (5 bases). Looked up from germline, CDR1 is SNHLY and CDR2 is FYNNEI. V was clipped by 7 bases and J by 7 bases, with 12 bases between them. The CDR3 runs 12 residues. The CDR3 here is CASIGQGYTQYF. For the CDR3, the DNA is TGTGCCAGCATAGGGCAGGGCTATACGCAGTATTTT.

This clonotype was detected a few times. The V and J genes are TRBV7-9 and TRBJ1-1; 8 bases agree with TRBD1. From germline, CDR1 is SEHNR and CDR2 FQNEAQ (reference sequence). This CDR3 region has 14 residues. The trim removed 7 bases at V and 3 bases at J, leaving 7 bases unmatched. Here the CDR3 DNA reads TGTGCCAGCACATTAACAGGGGGTTACACTGAAGCTTTCTTT. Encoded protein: CASTLTGGYTEAFF.

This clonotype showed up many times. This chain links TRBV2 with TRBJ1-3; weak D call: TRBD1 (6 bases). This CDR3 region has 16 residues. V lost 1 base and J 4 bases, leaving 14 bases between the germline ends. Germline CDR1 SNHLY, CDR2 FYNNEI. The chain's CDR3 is CASSEVSEGVGNTIYF. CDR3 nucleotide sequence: TGTGCCAGCAGTGAAGTATCGGAGGGGGTCGGAAACACCATATATTTT.

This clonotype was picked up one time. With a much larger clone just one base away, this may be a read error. DNA of the CDR3: TGTGCCAGCAACTTTGGGGCAGGGGGGCAGCCCCAGCATTTT. Translated: CASNFGAGGQPQHF. The V and J genes are TRBV7-9 and TRBJ1-5; 7 bases align to TRBD1. The CDR3 is 14 amino acids. The germline V gene encodes CDR1 SEHNR and CDR2 FQNEAQ (reference sequence). V lost 7 bases to trimming and J lost 7 bases; unmatched junction nucleotides: 10.

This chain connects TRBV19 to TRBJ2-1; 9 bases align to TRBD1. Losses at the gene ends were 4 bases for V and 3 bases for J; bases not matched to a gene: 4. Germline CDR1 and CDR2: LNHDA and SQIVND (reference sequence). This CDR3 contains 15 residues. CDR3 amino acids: CASSTRQGVYNEQFF. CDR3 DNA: TGTGCCAGTAGTACCCGACAGGGGGTCTACAATGAGCAGTTCTTC.

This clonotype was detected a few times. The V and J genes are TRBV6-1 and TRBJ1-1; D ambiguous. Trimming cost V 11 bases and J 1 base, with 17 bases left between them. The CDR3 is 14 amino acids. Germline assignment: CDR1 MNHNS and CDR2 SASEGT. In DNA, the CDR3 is TGTGCCGCCACTACCTGGCCCTCGAACACTGAAGCTTTCTTT. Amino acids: CAATTWPSNTEAFF.

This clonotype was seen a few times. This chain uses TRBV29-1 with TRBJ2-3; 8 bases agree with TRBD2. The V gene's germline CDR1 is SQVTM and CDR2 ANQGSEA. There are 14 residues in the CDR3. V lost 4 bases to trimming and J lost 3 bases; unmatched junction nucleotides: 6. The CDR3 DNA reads TGCAGCGTTGGGGGGCAGCGGGGGACAGATACGCAGTATTTT. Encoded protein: CSVGGQRGTDTQYF.

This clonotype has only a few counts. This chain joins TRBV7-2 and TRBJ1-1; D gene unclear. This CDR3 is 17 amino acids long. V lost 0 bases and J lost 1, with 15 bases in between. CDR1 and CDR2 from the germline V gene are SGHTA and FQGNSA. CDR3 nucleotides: TGTGCCAGCAGCTTAGCCCCCGCAGGCAGTAGGAACACTGAAGCTTTCTTT. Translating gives CASSLAPAGSRNTEAFF.

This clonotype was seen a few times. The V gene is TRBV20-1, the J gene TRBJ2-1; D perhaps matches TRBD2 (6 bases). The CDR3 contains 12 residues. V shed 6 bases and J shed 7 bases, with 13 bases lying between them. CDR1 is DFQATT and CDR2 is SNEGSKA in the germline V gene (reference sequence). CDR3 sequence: CSAPGGGNEQFF. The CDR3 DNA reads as TGCAGTGCACCCGGGGGAGGAAATGAGCAGTTCTTC.

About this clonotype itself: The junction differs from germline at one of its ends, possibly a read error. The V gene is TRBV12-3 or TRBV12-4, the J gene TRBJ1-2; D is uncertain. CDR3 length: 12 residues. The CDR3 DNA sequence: TGTGCCAGCAGTCCAGGAGGCTATGGCCACACCTTC. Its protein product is CASSPGGYGHTF.

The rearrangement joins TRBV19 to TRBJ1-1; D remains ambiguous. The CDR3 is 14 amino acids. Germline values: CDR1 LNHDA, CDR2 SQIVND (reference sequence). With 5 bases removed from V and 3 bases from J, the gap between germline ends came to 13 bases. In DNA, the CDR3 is TGTGCCAGTAGTTTAGGGATGTCTCACACTGAAGCTTTCTTT. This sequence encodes CASSLGMSHTEAFF.

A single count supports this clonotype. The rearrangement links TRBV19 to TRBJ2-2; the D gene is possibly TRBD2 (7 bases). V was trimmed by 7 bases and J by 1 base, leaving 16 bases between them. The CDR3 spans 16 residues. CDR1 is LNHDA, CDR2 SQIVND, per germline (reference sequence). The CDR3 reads CASTSWRGRNTGELFF. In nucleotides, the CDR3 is TGTGCCAGTACCTCTTGGCGGGGGCGGAACACCGGGGAGCTGTTTTTT.

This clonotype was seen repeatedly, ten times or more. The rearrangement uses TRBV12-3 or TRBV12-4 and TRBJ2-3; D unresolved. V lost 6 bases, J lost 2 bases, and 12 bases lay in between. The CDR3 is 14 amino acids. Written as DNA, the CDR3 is TGTGCCAGCAGGCTACAAGATTACACAGATACGCAGTATTTT. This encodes CASRLQDYTDTQYF.

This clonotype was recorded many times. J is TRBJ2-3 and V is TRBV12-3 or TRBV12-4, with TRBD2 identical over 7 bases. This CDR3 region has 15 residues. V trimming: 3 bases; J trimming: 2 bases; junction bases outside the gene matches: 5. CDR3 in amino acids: CASSLWAGVTDTQYF. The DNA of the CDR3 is TGTGCCAGCAGTTTGTGGGCGGGGGTCACAGATACGCAGTATTTT.

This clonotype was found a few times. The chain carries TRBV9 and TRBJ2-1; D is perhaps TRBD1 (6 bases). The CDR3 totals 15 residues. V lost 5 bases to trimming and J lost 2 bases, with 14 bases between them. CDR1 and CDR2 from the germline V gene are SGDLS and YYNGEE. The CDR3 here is CASRGGQPPYNEQFF. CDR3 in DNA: TGTGCCAGCAGAGGGGGACAACCGCCCTACAATGAGCAGTTCTTC.

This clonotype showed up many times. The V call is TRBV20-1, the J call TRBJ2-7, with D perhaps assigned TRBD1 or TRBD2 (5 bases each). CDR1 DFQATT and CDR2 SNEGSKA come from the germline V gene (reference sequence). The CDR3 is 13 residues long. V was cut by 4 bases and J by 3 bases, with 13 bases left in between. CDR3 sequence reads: CSATPGPGYEQYF. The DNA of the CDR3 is TGCAGTGCTACACCGGGACCCGGCTACGAGCAGTACTTC.